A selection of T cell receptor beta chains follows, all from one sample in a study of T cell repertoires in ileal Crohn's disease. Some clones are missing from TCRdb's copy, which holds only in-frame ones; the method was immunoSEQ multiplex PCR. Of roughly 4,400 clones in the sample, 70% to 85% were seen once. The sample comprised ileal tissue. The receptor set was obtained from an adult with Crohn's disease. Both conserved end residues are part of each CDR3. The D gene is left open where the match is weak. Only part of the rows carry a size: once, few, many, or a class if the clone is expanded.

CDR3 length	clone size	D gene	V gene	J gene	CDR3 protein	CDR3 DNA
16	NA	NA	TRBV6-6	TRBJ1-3	CASSRIIGDSGNTIYF	TGTGCCAGCAGTCGTATCATTGGGGATTCTGGAAACACCATATATTTT
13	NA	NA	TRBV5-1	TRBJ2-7	CASSLTTDYEQYF	TGCGCCAGCAGCTTGACAACCGATTACGAGCAGTACTTC
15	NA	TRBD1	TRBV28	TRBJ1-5	CAGLSAGQAKIAQHF	TGTGCCGGACTTTCGGCGGGACAGGCCAAAATCGCCCAGCATTTT
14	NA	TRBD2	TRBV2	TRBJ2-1	CASNRDYPYNEQFF	TGTGCCAGCAACCGGGACTACCCCTACAATGAGCAGTTCTTC
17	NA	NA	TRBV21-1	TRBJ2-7	CASSPGARGPWGYEQYF	TGTGCCAGCAGCCCCGGAGCCAGGGGGCCTTGGGGTTACGAGCAGTACTTC
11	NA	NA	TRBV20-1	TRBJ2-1	CSARSYNEQFF	TGCAGTGCTAGATCCTACAATGAGCAGTTCTTC
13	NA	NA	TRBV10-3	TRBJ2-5	CAISDRQQETQYF	TGTGCCATCAGTGACAGGCAGCAAGAGACCCAGTACTTC
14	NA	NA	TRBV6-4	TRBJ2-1	CASSKLATSDEQFF	TGTGCCAGCAGTAAGCTAGCTACTTCTGATGAGCAGTTCTTC
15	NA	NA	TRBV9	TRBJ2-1	CASSPKDGSYNEQFF	TGTGCCAGCAGCCCTAAGGACGGGAGCTACAATGAGCAGTTCTTC
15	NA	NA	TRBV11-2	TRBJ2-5	CASSLRFGPRETQYF	TGTGCCAGCAGCTTAAGGTTCGGACCCCGAGAGACCCAGTACTTC
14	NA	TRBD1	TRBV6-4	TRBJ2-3	CASSPGGESDTQYF	TGTGCCAGCAGTCCAGGGGGCGAGTCAGATACGCAGTATTTT
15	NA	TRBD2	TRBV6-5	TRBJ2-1	CASRPLAGVSNEQFF	TGTGCCAGCAGGCCACTAGCGGGAGTCTCCAATGAGCAGTTCTTC
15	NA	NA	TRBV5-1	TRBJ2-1	CASSLAESSYNEQFF	TGCGCCAGCAGCTTGGCCGAATCCTCCTACAATGAGCAGTTCTTC
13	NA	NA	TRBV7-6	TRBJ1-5	CASSLAEDQPQHF	TGTGCCAGCAGCTTAGCAGAGGATCAGCCCCAGCATTTT
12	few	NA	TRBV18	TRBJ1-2	CASSHGSDGYTF	TGTGCCAGCTCACATGGGTCTGATGGCTACACCTTC
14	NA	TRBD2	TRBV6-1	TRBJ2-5	CASKAGGPKETQYF	TGTGCCAGCAAAGCGGGAGGGCCGAAAGAGACCCAGTACTTC
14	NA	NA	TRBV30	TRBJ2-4	CAWSVGIAKNIQYF	TGTGCCTGGAGTGTGGGAATAGCCAAAAACATTCAGTACTTC
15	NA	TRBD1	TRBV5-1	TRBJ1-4	CASSEQGRSNEKLFF	TGCGCCAGCAGCGAACAGGGGAGGAGTAATGAAAAACTGTTTTTT
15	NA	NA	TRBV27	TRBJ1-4	CASSLSLGSNEKLFF	TGTGCCAGCAGTTTATCTCTAGGGAGCAATGAAAAACTGTTTTTT
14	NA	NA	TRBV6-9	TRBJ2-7	CASSIAAELPEQYF	TGTGCCAGCAGTATAGCAGCCGAATTACCCGAGCAGTACTTC
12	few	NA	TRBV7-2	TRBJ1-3	CASSLSGNTIYF	TGTGCCAGCAGCCTCTCTGGAAACACCATATATTTT
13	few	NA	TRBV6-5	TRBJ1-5	CASRLNFNQPQHF	TGTGCCAGCAGGCTCAACTTCAATCAGCCCCAGCATTTT